This entry is about one T cell receptor beta chain. Profiling relied on immunoSEQ multiplex PCR, and the TCRdb table lists in-frame clones only, not all of them. The sample gives approximately 82,000 clones, around 84% of which show up once; under 7.5% is in the top ten. Germline V gene data show CDR1 as SGHNT and CDR2 as YYREEE (reference sequence). V shed 3 bases and J shed 0 bases, with 7 bases lying between them. There are 15 residues in the CDR3. The data belong to a study of OX40 agonist ivuxolimab in advanced cancers. The sample consisted of CD4+ or CD8+ T cells sorted from blood, taken in a trial of the OX40 agonist ivuxolimab. This chain uses TRBV5-4 with TRBJ1-6; D gene ambiguous. This sequence originates from an adult with an advanced solid tumor such as melanoma, head and neck, liver or kidney cancer. CDR3 sequence: CASSSSSSYNSPLHF. CDR3 DNA: TGTGCCAGCAGCTCGTCCAGCTCCTATAATTCACCCCTCCACTTT.